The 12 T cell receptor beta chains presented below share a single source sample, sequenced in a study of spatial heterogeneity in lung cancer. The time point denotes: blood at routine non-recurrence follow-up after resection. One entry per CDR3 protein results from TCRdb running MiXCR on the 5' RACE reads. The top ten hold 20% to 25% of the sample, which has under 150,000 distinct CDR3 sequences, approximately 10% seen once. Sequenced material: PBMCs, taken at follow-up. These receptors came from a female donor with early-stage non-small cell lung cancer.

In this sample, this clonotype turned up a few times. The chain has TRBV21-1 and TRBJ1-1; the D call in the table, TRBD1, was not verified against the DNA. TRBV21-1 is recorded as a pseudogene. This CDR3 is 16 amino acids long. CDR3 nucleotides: TGTGCCAGCAGACAGAACAGGGGAGGGGCGAACACTGAAGCTTTCTTT. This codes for CASRQNRGGANTEAFF.

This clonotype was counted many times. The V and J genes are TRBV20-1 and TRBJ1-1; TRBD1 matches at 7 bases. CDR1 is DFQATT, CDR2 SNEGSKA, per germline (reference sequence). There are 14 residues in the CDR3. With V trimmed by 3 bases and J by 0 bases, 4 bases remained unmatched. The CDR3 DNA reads TGCAGTGCTAGTCCGGGACAGCTGAACACTGAAGCTTTCTTT. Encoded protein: CSASPGQLNTEAFF.

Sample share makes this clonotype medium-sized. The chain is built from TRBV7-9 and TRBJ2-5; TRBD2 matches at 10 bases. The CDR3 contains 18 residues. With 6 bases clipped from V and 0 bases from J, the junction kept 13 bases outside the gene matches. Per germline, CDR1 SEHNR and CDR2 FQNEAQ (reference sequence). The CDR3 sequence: CASSPAGGLASYQETQYF. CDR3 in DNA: TGTGCCAGCAGTCCAGCGGGGGGACTAGCGTCCTACCAAGAGACCCAGTACTTC.

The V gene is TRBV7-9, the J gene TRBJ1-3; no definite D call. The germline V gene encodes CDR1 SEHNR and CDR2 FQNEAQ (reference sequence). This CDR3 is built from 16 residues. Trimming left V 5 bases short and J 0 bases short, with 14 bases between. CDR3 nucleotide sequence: TGTGCCAGCAGCATTCTCGACTCGAGCTCTGGAAACACCATATATTTT. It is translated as CASSILDSSSGNTIYF.

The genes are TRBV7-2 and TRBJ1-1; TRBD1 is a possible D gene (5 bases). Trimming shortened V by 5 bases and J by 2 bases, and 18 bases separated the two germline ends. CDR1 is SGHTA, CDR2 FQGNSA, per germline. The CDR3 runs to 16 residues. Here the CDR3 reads CASSATGTRGNTEAFF. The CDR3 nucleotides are TGTGCCAGCAGCGCTACCGGGACCCGGGGCAACACTGAAGCTTTCTTT.

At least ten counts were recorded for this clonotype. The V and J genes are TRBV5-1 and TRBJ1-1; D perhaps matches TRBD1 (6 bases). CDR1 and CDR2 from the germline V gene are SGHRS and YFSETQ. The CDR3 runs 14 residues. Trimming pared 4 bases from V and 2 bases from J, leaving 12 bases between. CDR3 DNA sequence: TGCGCCAGCAGCGCGGACAGCTTTAACACTGAAGCTTTCTTT. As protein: CASSADSFNTEAFF.

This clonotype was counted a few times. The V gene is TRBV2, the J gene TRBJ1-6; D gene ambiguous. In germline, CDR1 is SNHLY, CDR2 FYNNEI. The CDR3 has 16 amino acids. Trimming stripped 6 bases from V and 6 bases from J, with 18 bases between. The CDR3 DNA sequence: TGTGCCAGCAGGTCCGAGGTGGGGATATCTAATTCACCCCTCCACTTT. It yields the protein CASRSEVGISNSPLHF.

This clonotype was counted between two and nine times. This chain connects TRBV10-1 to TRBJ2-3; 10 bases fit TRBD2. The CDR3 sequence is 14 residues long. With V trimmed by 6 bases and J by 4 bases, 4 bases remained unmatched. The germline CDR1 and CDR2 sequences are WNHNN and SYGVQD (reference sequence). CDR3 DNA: TGCGCCAGCAGGGAAAGCGGGAGGGCAGATACGCAGTATTTT. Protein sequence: CASRESGRADTQYF.

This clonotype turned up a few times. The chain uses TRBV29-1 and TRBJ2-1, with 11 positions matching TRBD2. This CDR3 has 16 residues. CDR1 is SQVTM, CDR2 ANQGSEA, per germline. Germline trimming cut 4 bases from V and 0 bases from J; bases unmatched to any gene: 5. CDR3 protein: CSVGPTSGSSYNEQFF. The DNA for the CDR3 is TGCAGCGTTGGTCCCACTAGCGGGAGCTCCTACAATGAGCAGTTCTTC.

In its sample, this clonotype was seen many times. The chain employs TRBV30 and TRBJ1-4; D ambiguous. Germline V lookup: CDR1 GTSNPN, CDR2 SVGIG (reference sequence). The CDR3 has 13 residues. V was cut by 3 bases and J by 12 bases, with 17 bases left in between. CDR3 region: CAWRGFGRKQLFF. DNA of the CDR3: TGTGCCTGGAGGGGATTTGGAAGAAAACAACTGTTTTTT.

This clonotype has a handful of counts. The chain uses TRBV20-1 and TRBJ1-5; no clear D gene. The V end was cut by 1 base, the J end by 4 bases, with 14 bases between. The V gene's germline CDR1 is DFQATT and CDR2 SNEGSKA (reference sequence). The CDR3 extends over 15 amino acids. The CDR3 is CSARVGGTNNQPQHF. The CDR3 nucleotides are TGCAGTGCTAGAGTAGGCGGCACAAATAATCAGCCCCAGCATTTT.

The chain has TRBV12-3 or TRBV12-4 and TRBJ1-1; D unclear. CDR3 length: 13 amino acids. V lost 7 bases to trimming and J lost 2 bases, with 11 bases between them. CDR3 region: CASIRTVNTEAFF. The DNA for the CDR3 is TGTGCCAGCATCAGGACGGTCAACACTGAAGCTTTCTTT.